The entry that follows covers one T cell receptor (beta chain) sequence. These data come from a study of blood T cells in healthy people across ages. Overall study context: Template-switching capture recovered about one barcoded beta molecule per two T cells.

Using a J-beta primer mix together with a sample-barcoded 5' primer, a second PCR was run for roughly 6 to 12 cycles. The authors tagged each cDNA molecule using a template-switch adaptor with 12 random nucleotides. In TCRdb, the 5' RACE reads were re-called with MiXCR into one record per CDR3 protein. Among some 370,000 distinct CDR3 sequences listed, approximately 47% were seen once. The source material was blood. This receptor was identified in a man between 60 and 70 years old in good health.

CDR3 bases: TGTGCCAGCAGCCTTAGACAGTTTCGTGAGCAGTTCTTC. It yields the protein CASSLRQFREQFF. This chain uses TRBV12-3 or TRBV12-4 with TRBJ2-1, with D possibly being TRBD1 (5 bases). The CDR3 sequence is 13 residues long. V was pared by 6 bases and J by 9 bases, with 15 bases between.